A single sample is the source of the 21 T cell receptor beta chains below, sequenced in a study of spatial heterogeneity in lung cancer. Regarding time point: sample taken at primary tumor resection. Each CDR3 protein is one row after TCRdb ran MiXCR on the 5' RACE reads. The profile shows about 11,000 distinct CDR3 sequences, roughly 3.5% of them singletons. Sequenced material: PBMCs, taken at surgery. These receptors were collected from a female donor with early-stage non-small cell lung cancer.

The J gene is TRBJ2-3, the V gene TRBV7-9; TRBD1 aligns across 9 bases. Germline values: CDR1 SEHNR, CDR2 FQNEAQ (reference sequence). The CDR3 covers 15 residues. V lost 5 bases and J lost 2; bases outside the gene matches: 5. The CDR3 reads CASSPGTGITDTQYF. The DNA of the CDR3 is TGTGCCAGCAGCCCGGGGACAGGGATCACAGATACGCAGTATTTT.

This clonotype was seen at least ten times. This chain links TRBV29-1 with TRBJ2-1; weak D call: TRBD2 (5 bases). V was pared by 7 bases and J by 0 bases, with 16 bases between. The CDR3 totals 15 residues. The germline gives CDR1 SQVTM, CDR2 ANQGSEA. The CDR3 DNA reads TGCAGCGCGAGAAAACCGGGGAGCTCCTACAATGAGCAGTTCTTC. It is translated as CSARKPGSSYNEQFF.

This clonotype was counted ten times or more. The rearrangement uses TRBV6-2 or TRBV6-3 and TRBJ2-1; possibly TRBD2 for D (5 bases). Trimming stripped 5 bases from V and 10 bases from J, with 24 bases between. The CDR3 runs 16 residues. The V gene's germline CDR1 is MNHEY and CDR2 SVGEGT. The CDR3 nucleotides read TGTGCCAGCAGTCCCCGGGGTAGCGCAGGCGCTCTCGAGCAGTTCTTC. It codes for CASSPRGSAGALEQFF.

This clonotype was recorded at least ten times. This chain joins TRBV7-2 and TRBJ2-5; 7 bases match TRBD2. CDR3 size: 15 residues. Germline CDR1 is SGHTA and CDR2 is FQGNSA. After removal of 7 bases from V and 2 bases from J, the junction contained 10 bases not matched to a gene. The CDR3 region is CASKQQRGSQETQYF. CDR3 nucleotides: TGTGCCAGCAAACAGCAGCGGGGATCACAAGAGACCCAGTACTTC.

This clonotype is judged medium-sized. The rearrangement links TRBV9 to TRBJ2-7; D possibly corresponds to TRBD1 (6 bases). Deletions cut 4 bases from V and 5 bases from J, with 13 bases between. The CDR3 loop spans 13 amino acids. Germline V gene lookup returns CDR1 SGDLS and CDR2 YYNGEE. Here the CDR3 reads CASSLSTGNEQYF. Written as DNA, the CDR3 is TGTGCCAGCAGCCTAAGTACAGGGAACGAGCAGTACTTC.

The V call is TRBV7-9, the J call TRBJ2-5; D is perhaps TRBD1 or TRBD2 (5 bases each). The CDR3 length is 14 residues. V lost 5 bases and J lost 9, with 19 bases in between. Germline loops: CDR1 SEHNR, CDR2 FQNEAQ (reference sequence). CDR3 residues: CASSPGTAVAAQYF. CDR3 coding DNA: TGTGCCAGCAGCCCAGGGACCGCGGTTGCGGCCCAGTACTTC.

The chain uses TRBV7-2 and TRBJ1-3; possibly TRBD1 for D (5 bases). The CDR3 is 15 amino acids. V was clipped by 2 bases and J by 10 bases, with 18 bases between them. CDR1 SGHTA and CDR2 FQGNSA come from the germline V gene. The CDR3 coding sequence is TGTGCCAGCAGCTTAACGCAGGGACCTTCTGGGACCATATATTTT. Its protein is CASSLTQGPSGTIYF. Supplemented by reference TRBV7-2 and TRBJ1-3, the full variable domain reads GAGVSQSPSNKVTEKGKDVELRCDPISGHTALYWYRQSLGQGLEFLIYFQGNSAPDKSGLPSDRFSAERTGGSVSTLTIQRTQQEDSAVYLCASSLTQGPSGTIYFGEGSWLTVV.

This clonotype was recorded at least ten times. The V and J genes are TRBV12-3 or TRBV12-4 and TRBJ2-3; D is ambiguous. CDR3 size: 16 residues. The V and J ends lost 5 bases and 5 bases respectively, with 20 bases between them. The CDR3 coding sequence is TGTGCCAGCAGTCAGAGCCGGGCGGAGTCGGGAGATACGCAGTATTTT. This encodes CASSQSRAESGDTQYF.

As to this clonotype: The junction and the germline gene differ at one end; a read error may be behind it. The CDR3 loop is CAGSPSSGRGFQQFF. The CDR3 DNA reads TGCGCCGGCAGTCCTTCTAGCGGGAGGGGTTTCCAGCAGTTCTTC. This chain uses TRBV4-3 with TRBJ2-1; TRBD2 matches 12 bases. This CDR3 has 15 amino acids. CDR1 LGHNA and CDR2 YSLEER come from the germline V gene.

This clonotype has ten or more counts. This chain connects TRBV2 to TRBJ1-1, with 7 positions matching TRBD1. Germline assignment: CDR1 SNHLY and CDR2 FYNNEI. The J segment lost 0 bases and the V segment lost 7 bases, leaving 11 bases of the junction unmatched. There are 16 residues in the CDR3. For the CDR3, the DNA is TGTGCCAGCAACTTGGACAGGCCAGGACTGAACACTGAAGCTTTCTTT. Its protein is CASNLDRPGLNTEAFF. The full variable domain, in which reference TRBV2 and TRBJ1-1 provide the parts outside the CDR3, is EPEVTQTPSHQVTQMGQEVILRCVPISNHLYFYWYRQILGQKVEFLVSFYNNEISEKSEIFDDQFSVERPDGSNFTLKIRSTKLEDSAMYFCASNLDRPGLNTEAFFGQGTRLTVV.

Ten or more counts support this clonotype. The V and J genes are TRBV20-1 and TRBJ2-1, with 8 bases that match TRBD2. Trimming cost V 3 bases and J 7 bases; bases outside gene matches: 14. Germline V gene sequence: CDR1 DFQATT, CDR2 SNEGSKA (reference sequence). This CDR3 has 16 amino acids. The CDR3 DNA is TGCAGTGCTAGGGGTTTCGGAGCGGGGGAGCTAAATGAGCAGTTCTTC. This codes for CSARGFGAGELNEQFF.

This clonotype was seen at least ten times. The J gene is TRBJ2-3, the V gene TRBV15; D is uncertain. V lost 0 bases, J lost 1 base, and 11 bases lay in between. Germline V lookup: CDR1 LNHNV, CDR2 YYDKDF (reference sequence). The CDR3 sequence is 16 residues long. CDR3 sequence (DNA): TGTGCCACCAGCAGAGATCGCTCTCCACGCACAGATACGCAGTATTTT. This sequence encodes CATSRDRSPRTDTQYF. Based on the CDR3 plus reference TRBV15 and TRBJ2-3, the full variable domain is DAMVIQNPRYQVTQFGKPVTLSCSQTLNHNVMYWYQQKSSQAPKLLFHYYDKDFNNEADTPDNFQSRRPNTSFCFLDIRSPGLGDTAMYLCATSRDRSPRTDTQYFGPGTRLTVL.

This clonotype was seen at least ten times. CDR3 sequence reads: CASRSPGTGLSYEQYF. The CDR3 bases are TGTGCCAGCAGATCGCCCGGGACAGGGCTCTCCTACGAGCAGTACTTC. V gene TRBV6-2 or TRBV6-3 combines with J gene TRBJ2-7; TRBD1 matches 9 bases. The trim removed 6 bases at V and 0 bases at J, leaving 9 bases unmatched. CDR3 size: 16 residues. The germline CDR1 and CDR2 sequences are MNHEY and SVGEGT.

Ten or more counts support this clonotype. The chain links TRBV2 to TRBJ2-2; tentatively, D is TRBD2 (7 bases). Looked up from germline, CDR1 is SNHLY and CDR2 is FYNNEI. The ends were cut back, 11 bases at V and 1 base at J, with 17 bases in the middle. CDR3 length equals 15 residues. The CDR3 coding sequence is TGTGCCTGCCGGGGGGCGGCCGAGAACACCGGGGAGCTGTTTTTT. It is translated as CACRGAAENTGELFF.

The gene calls are TRBV7-9 and TRBJ2-1; TRBD2 agrees at 9 bases. The CDR3 consists of 16 residues. Germline CDR1 and CDR2: SEHNR and FQNEAQ (reference sequence). Trimming cost V 4 bases and J 0 bases; bases outside gene matches: 4. In DNA form, the CDR3 reads TGTGCCAGCAGCTGGCGGGAGGGTTTCTCCTACAATGAGCAGTTCTTC. Its translation is CASSWREGFSYNEQFF.

This clonotype was seen repeatedly, ten times or more. The genes are TRBV6-5 and TRBJ1-6; perhaps TRBD1 as D (6 bases). The CDR3 has 14 residues. Germline CDR1 MNHEY, CDR2 SVGAGI. V lost 2 bases and J 5 bases, leaving 7 bases between the germline ends. The CDR3 loop reads CASSYGGHNSPLHF. For the CDR3, the DNA is TGTGCCAGCAGTTACGGGGGGCATAATTCACCCCTCCACTTT.

This clonotype was seen many times. The J gene is TRBJ2-6, the V gene TRBV10-2; D possibly corresponds to TRBD1 (5 bases). V was pared by 3 bases and J by 1 base, with 25 bases between. Germline CDR1 and CDR2: WSHSY and SAAADI. The CDR3 extends over 21 amino acids. CDR3 sequence: CASSETGSIGSQHSGANVLTF. The CDR3 DNA is TGCGCCAGCAGTGAAACAGGAAGCATTGGTTCTCAGCATTCTGGGGCCAACGTCCTGACTTTC.

This clonotype came up many times. The rearrangement uses TRBV7-2 and TRBJ2-5, with 9 bases matching TRBD2. Germline CDR1 SGHTA, CDR2 FQGNSA. V lost 3 bases and J lost 5; bases outside the gene matches: 10. The CDR3 is made up of 16 amino acids. The CDR3: CASSFGFGGGAETQYF. In DNA, the CDR3 is TGTGCCAGCAGCTTTGGGTTCGGCGGGGGGGCGGAGACCCAGTACTTC. Full variable domain (missing parts from reference TRBV7-2 and TRBJ2-5): GAGVSQSPSNKVTEKGKDVELRCDPISGHTALYWYRQSLGQGLEFLIYFQGNSAPDKSGLPSDRFSAERTGGSVSTLTIQRTQQEDSAVYLCASSFGFGGGAETQYFGPGTRLLVL.

By share, this clonotype ranks as medium-sized. The chain employs TRBV5-6 and TRBJ2-5; possibly TRBD1 for D (6 bases). The CDR3 length is 13 residues. CDR1 SGHDT and CDR2 YYEEEE come from the germline V gene. The V and J ends lost 0 bases and 4 bases respectively, with 7 bases between them. The DNA of the CDR3 is TGTGCCAGCAGCTTGGACAGGGCAGAGACCCAGTACTTC. Protein sequence: CASSLDRAETQYF.

This clonotype occurred many times. The rearrangement links TRBV7-2 to TRBJ2-2, with D perhaps TRBD1 (6 bases). CDR1 is SGHTA, CDR2 FQGNSA, per germline. The CDR3 extends over 14 amino acids. The V end lost 5 bases, the J end lost 1 base, and 8 bases lay between the germline ends. CDR3 in DNA: TGTGCCAGCAGCGAACAGGGGAACACCGGGGAGCTGTTTTTT. Protein sequence: CASSEQGNTGELFF.

This clonotype was observed at least ten times. J is TRBJ2-7 and V is TRBV27, with a tentative D call TRBD2 (5 bases). Trimming cost V 5 bases and J 6 bases, with 14 bases left between them. CDR1 MNHEY and CDR2 SMNVEV come from the germline V gene (reference sequence). This CDR3 is 13 amino acids long. The CDR3 DNA is TGTGCCAGCAGTGGACTCGCCCCAGGCGAGCAGTACTTC. This encodes CASSGLAPGEQYF.